The 3 T cell receptor beta chains given below trace back to one sample, sequenced in a study of CD8 T cells in ankylosing spondylitis. The study's findings and limits: There was a TCR beta motif, made of several highly homologous variants, that appeared characteristic of ankylosing spondylitis blood.

No antigens are known for them. In TCRdb, the 5' RACE reads were re-called with MiXCR into one record per CDR3 protein. This sample yields over 600,000 distinct CDR3 sequences, of which 19% are seen a single time; under 20% belongs to the top ten. Sequenced: blood, either unsorted or a sorted T cell fraction (not recorded which). Every receptor here comes from a male donor with ankylosing spondylitis.

This clonotype was seen more than once but under ten times. The chain recombines TRBV30 with TRBJ2-1; 9 bases fit TRBD2. The V segment lost 5 bases and the J segment 0 bases; nucleotides outside the gene matches: 8. Germline CDR1 and CDR2: GTSNPN and SVGIG (reference sequence). The CDR3 contains 16 residues. CDR3 amino acids: CAWSGGGESSYNEQFF. DNA for the CDR3: TGTGCCTGGTCGGGCGGGGGGGAAAGCTCCTACAATGAGCAGTTCTTC.

The rearrangement links TRBV4-1 to TRBJ2-5, with D perhaps given as TRBD1 or TRBD2 (5 bases each). Per the germline V gene, CDR1 is MGHRA and CDR2 is YSYEKL. V lost 1 base and J 4 bases, leaving 13 bases between the germline ends. The CDR3 extends over 15 amino acids. CDR3 nucleotide sequence: TGCGCCAGCAGCCAAGCCCTTTATGGGGGAGAGACCCAGTACTTC. Translation gives CASSQALYGGETQYF.

V is TRBV27 and J is TRBJ1-2, with 9 nucleotides matching TRBD1. This CDR3 region has 15 residues. Germline loops: CDR1 MNHEY, CDR2 SMNVEV (reference sequence). The V and J ends lost 8 bases and 6 bases, in that order; junction bases with no gene match: 13. The CDR3 region is CASRDRDKVGDGYTF. CDR3 DNA sequence: TGTGCCAGCCGGGACAGGGATAAAGTCGGGGATGGCTACACCTTC.